The 27 T cell receptor beta chains below were found in one sample sequenced in a study of cytomegalovirus exposure and HLA in healthy donors. The primer mix had 60 Vbeta and 13 Jbeta primers. The method was immunoSEQ multiplex PCR; TCRdb's version includes in-frame clones alone and lacks a portion of them. The table shows some 150,000 clones, with approximately 80% occurring only once. Sequenced material: PBMCs. The receptor source for this set is a man younger than 40 in good health and CMV-seropositive.

V and J are TRBV7-9 and TRBJ2-5; TRBD1 might be the D (5 bases). Germline V gene sequence: CDR1 SEHNR, CDR2 FQNEAQ (reference sequence). Between the trimmed V and J ends, which lost 3 bases and 4 bases, there was a span of 15 bases. CDR3 length: 15 residues. The CDR3 is CASSFPTAWIETQYF. The CDR3 DNA follows: TGTGCCAGCAGCTTTCCGACAGCGTGGATAGAGACCCAGTACTTC.

This clone was seen a single time. A read error may produce the germline difference seen at one junction end. The rearrangement joins TRBV30 to TRBJ2-6; TRBD1 is a possible D gene (5 bases). Germline V gene lookup returns CDR1 GTSNPN and CDR2 SVGIG (reference sequence). This CDR3 is built from 11 residues. DNA of the CDR3: TGTGCCGGAACTGGGGCCAACGGCCTGACTTTC. Protein sequence: CAGTGANGLTF.

The chain uses TRBV5-4 and TRBJ1-1, with D possibly being TRBD1 (5 bases). The CDR3 runs 14 residues. V was clipped by 1 base and J by 2 bases, with 9 bases between them. Per the germline V gene, CDR1 is SGHNT and CDR2 is YYREEE (reference sequence). The CDR3 reads CASSLTGGNTEAFF. CDR3 sequence (DNA): TGTGCCAGCAGCTTGACGGGGGGTAACACTGAAGCTTTCTTT.

The rearrangement uses TRBV2 and TRBJ1-2, with D possibly being TRBD1 (6 bases). The germline gives CDR1 SNHLY, CDR2 FYNNEI. The CDR3 totals 15 residues. Trimming left V 11 bases short and J 0 bases short, with 19 bases between. Written as DNA, the CDR3 is TGTGCCTTATTTAGGGCTGGACAGACTAACTATGGCTACACCTTC. This gives the protein CALFRAGQTNYGYTF.

V usage is TRBV6-6 and J usage is TRBJ2-7, with TRBD1 as a possible D gene (7 bases). CDR1 and CDR2 from the germline V gene are MNHNY and SVGAGI (reference sequence). V lost 0 bases to trimming and J lost 1 base, with 13 bases between them. The length of the CDR3 is 16 residues. The CDR3 region has the DNA TGTGCCAGCAGTTACTCTAGACAGGGAGGTTCCTACGAGCAGTACTTC. It encodes CASSYSRQGGSYEQYF.

This chain uses TRBV9 with TRBJ2-6, with a possible D match to TRBD1 (6 bases). This CDR3 spans 16 amino acids. The V and J ends lost 4 bases and 0 bases respectively, with 11 bases between them. Germline V gene lookup returns CDR1 SGDLS and CDR2 YYNGEE. CDR3 sequence (DNA): TGTGCCAGCAGCCGGGGACACTTCTCTGGGGCCAACGTCCTGACTTTC. This sequence encodes CASSRGHFSGANVLTF.

This chain links TRBV25-1 with TRBJ2-1; 16 positions agree with TRBD2. The CDR3 is 16 residues long. J gave up 8 bases and V 4 bases, and 5 bases lay outside the gene matches. Germline V gene lookup returns CDR1 MGHDK and CDR2 SYGVNS. This CDR3 is CASSGGLAGGADEQFF. CDR3 in DNA: TGTGCCAGCAGTGGGGGACTAGCGGGAGGGGCCGATGAGCAGTTCTTC.

This rearrangement joins TRBV29-1 to TRBJ2-1, with 10 positions matching TRBD1. V was pared by 6 bases and J by 6 bases, with 2 bases of the junction left unmatched. This CDR3 is built from 12 residues. Germline lookup yields CDR1 SQVTM and CDR2 ANQGSEA. CDR3 protein: CSVGTGVNEQFF. CDR3 nucleotide sequence: TGCAGCGTCGGGACAGGGGTCAATGAGCAGTTCTTC.

The CDR3 sequence is CSVEKAGDGYTF. In nucleotides, the CDR3 is TGCAGCGTTGAAAAGGCAGGGGATGGCTACACCTTC. The rearrangement links TRBV29-1 to TRBJ1-2; possibly TRBD1 for D (6 bases). The V gene's germline CDR1 is SQVTM and CDR2 ANQGSEA. Deletions cut 2 bases from V and 6 bases from J, with 10 bases between. The CDR3 extends over 12 amino acids.

The chain couples TRBV18 to TRBJ2-3, with TRBD1 identical over 9 bases. V trimming: 4 bases; J trimming: 3 bases; junction bases outside the gene matches: 8. The CDR3 consists of 16 residues. Germline CDR1 is KGHSH and CDR2 is LQKENI. CDR3 residues: CASSLTSGTGTDTQYF. The CDR3 DNA follows: TGTGCCAGCTCACTTACCTCCGGGACAGGGACAGATACGCAGTATTTT.

This clone was counted a single time. In nucleotides, the CDR3 is TGTGCCAGCAGTTTATCTAACAGGGTACAGACCCAGTACTTC. This gives the protein CASSLSNRVQTQYF. This chain links TRBV27 with TRBJ2-5, with D possibly TRBD1 on 6 matching bases. The CDR3 is 14 amino acids. The V gene's germline CDR1 is MNHEY and CDR2 SMNVEV (reference sequence). Trimming pared 0 bases from V and 6 bases from J, leaving 11 bases between.

This chain uses TRBV5-1 with TRBJ2-2, with 14 positions matching TRBD2. The V segment lost 4 bases and the J segment 5 bases; nucleotides outside the gene matches: 7. Per germline, CDR1 SGHRS and CDR2 YFSETQ. This CDR3 contains 17 residues. The CDR3 DNA reads TGCGCCAGCAGCCTGGGACTAGCGGGAGATGGGACCGGGGAGCTGTTTTTT. Translation: CASSLGLAGDGTGELFF.

The gene calls are TRBV6-5 and TRBJ2-1, with D possibly being TRBD2 (5 bases). The V end lost 6 bases, the J end lost 0 bases, and 9 bases lay between the germline ends. CDR3 length equals 14 residues. The V gene's germline CDR1 is MNHEY and CDR2 SVGAGI. CDR3 loop: CASRRLSSYNEQFF. The CDR3 nucleotides are TGTGCCAGCAGACGACTAAGCTCCTACAATGAGCAGTTCTTC.

This chain joins TRBV5-4 and TRBJ2-1, with TRBD2 matching over 8 bases. This CDR3 is built from 12 residues. V was pared by 1 base and J by 14 bases, with 5 bases of the junction left unmatched. Germline V gene lookup returns CDR1 SGHNT and CDR2 YYREEE (reference sequence). The CDR3 DNA reads as TGTGCCAGCAGCTTGTCCGGGACTAGGGAGTTCTTC. Amino acid sequence: CASSLSGTREFF.

On this clone: At one of its ends the junction is not consistent with the germline gene, which may arise from a read error. The rearrangement uses TRBV7-8 and TRBJ2-7; 7 nucleotides match TRBD1. Germline loops: CDR1 SGHVS, CDR2 FQNEAQ. The CDR3 is 13 amino acids. This CDR3 reads CSSNLGQAYEQYF. The CDR3 DNA reads as TGTTCCAGCAACCTAGGACAGGCCTACGAGCAGTACTTC.

The table lists this clone with a count of one. The chain is built from TRBV28 and TRBJ1-5; maybe TRBD1 (6 bases). The CDR3 consists of 14 residues. CDR1 is MDHEN and CDR2 is SYDVKM in the germline V gene. Deletions cut 2 bases from V and 7 bases from J, with 12 bases between. CDR3 DNA: TGTGCCAGCAGTTTAACAGGGTCGGGGCAGCCCCAGCATTTT. Encoded protein: CASSLTGSGQPQHF.

The V and J genes are TRBV6-1 and TRBJ1-2; unclear D gene. Trimming cost V 9 bases and J 2 bases, with 4 bases left between them. Germline loops: CDR1 MNHNS, CDR2 SASEGT. CDR3 length: 10 amino acids. For the CDR3, the DNA is TGTGCCAGTGGCAACTATGGCTACACCTTC. Translation: CASGNYGYTF.

V is TRBV5-4 and J is TRBJ2-5; 9 bases are shared with TRBD1. Near its end, the DNA agrees better with TRBJ2-7, so the J call may be wrong. This CDR3 contains 15 residues. CDR1 SGHNT and CDR2 YYREEE come from the germline V gene (reference sequence). CDR3 protein: CASSYLDRGTYEQYF. Written as DNA, the CDR3 is TGTGCCAGCAGCTACTTGGACAGGGGTACCTACGAGCAGTACTTC.

The chain couples TRBV9 to TRBJ1-1; the D gene is possibly TRBD1 (6 bases). The CDR3 contains 13 residues. V gave up 4 bases and J gave up 4 bases, with 11 bases separating them. Germline assignment: CDR1 SGDLS and CDR2 YYNGEE. The CDR3: CASSSQGGTEAFF. The DNA for the CDR3 is TGTGCCAGCAGCTCACAGGGTGGCACTGAAGCTTTCTTT.

With respect to this clone: The junction and the germline gene differ at one end; a read error may be behind it. This chain uses TRBV20-1 with TRBJ2-7, with D possibly matching TRBD1 (5 bases). Germline V gives CDR1 DFQATT, CDR2 SNEGSKA (reference sequence). The CDR3 sequence is 10 residues long. CDR3 sequence reads: CSVSEGAHGF. Here the CDR3 DNA reads TGCAGTGTTTCCGAAGGGGCCCACGGCTTC.

The CDR3 sequence: CASSSDSGNTIYF. The DNA for the CDR3 is TGTGCCAGTAGTAGCGATTCGGGAAACACCATATATTTT. V is TRBV19 and J is TRBJ1-3; D is unresolved. The CDR3 is made up of 13 amino acids. V lost 4 bases to trimming and J lost 4 bases, with 8 bases between them. Looked up from germline, CDR1 is LNHDA and CDR2 is SQIVND (reference sequence).

The V call is TRBV28, the J call TRBJ2-7; no clear D. Germline CDR1 is MDHEN and CDR2 is SYDVKM. V shed 5 bases and J shed 0 bases, with 11 bases lying between them. The CDR3 totals 14 residues. Here the CDR3 DNA reads TGTGCCAGCAGTCCGGAGAGGAGCTCCTACGAGCAGTACTTC. It encodes CASSPERSSYEQYF.

This clone was recorded only once. The chain couples TRBV10-3 to TRBJ2-1; 9 positions agree with TRBD2. With V trimmed by 2 bases and J by 6 bases, 5 bases remained unmatched. There are 15 residues in the CDR3. Germline CDR1 is ENHRY and CDR2 is SYGVKD. CDR3 nucleotides: TGTGCCATCAGTGAGCTAGCGGGGATGGGCAATGAGCAGTTCTTC. Its protein is CAISELAGMGNEQFF.

V gene TRBV13 combines with J gene TRBJ2-1; 10 bases map to TRBD1. The germline V gene encodes CDR1 PRHDT and CDR2 FYEKMQ (reference sequence). CDR3 length: 15 amino acids. V lost 5 bases and J lost 7; bases outside the gene matches: 8. The CDR3 DNA is TGTGCCAGCAGCCAGCGGGGACAGGGGAAGAATGAGCAGTTCTTC. Translating gives CASSQRGQGKNEQFF.

J is TRBJ2-1 and V is TRBV6-1; a possible D gene is TRBD2 (6 bases). Trimming stripped 5 bases from V and 2 bases from J, with 13 bases between. Germline CDR1 is MNHNS and CDR2 is SASEGT. The CDR3 contains 15 residues. CDR3 amino acids: CASSLMGGTYNEQFF. The CDR3 coding sequence is TGTGCCAGCAGTTTGATGGGGGGTACCTACAATGAGCAGTTCTTC.

The genes are TRBV30 and TRBJ1-6; tentative D call: TRBD1 (6 bases). The CDR3 extends over 14 amino acids. V was clipped by 2 bases and J by 8 bases, with 13 bases between them. Per germline, CDR1 GTSNPN and CDR2 SVGIG (reference sequence). The CDR3 is CAWSTGGQYSPLHF. CDR3 nucleotides: TGTGCCTGGAGTACGGGGGGCCAATATTCACCCCTCCACTTT.

V is TRBV5-5 and J is TRBJ1-1; TRBD1 aligns across 8 bases. The V and J ends lost 1 base and 1 base, in that order; junction bases with no gene match: 6. This CDR3 contains 16 residues. CDR1 and CDR2 from the germline V gene are SGHKS and YYEKEE (reference sequence). The CDR3 nucleotides read TGTGCCAGCAGCTTGAGGTACGGGACAGGGAACACTGAAGCTTTCTTT. Translated, it gives CASSLRYGTGNTEAFF.